Listed here are 25 T cell receptor beta chains from one sample, sequenced in a study of T cells in Graves' hyperthyroidism and ophthalmopathy. Authors of the study amplified TCR beta CDR3 regions from RNA transcripts. The TCR CDR3 first-round RT-PCR relied on the HTBI primer set. TCRdb reprocessed the multiplex PCR reads with MiXCR, giving one entry per CDR3 protein. Here the sample spans approximately 740,000 distinct CDR3 sequences, 11% to 15% being singletons. The sample comprised blood. These TCRs come from a woman younger than 35 with Graves' hyperthyroidism.

This clonotype appeared many times. This chain uses TRBV24-1 with TRBJ2-2; D uncertain. The CDR3 contains 13 residues. The germline V gene has CDR1 KGHDR and CDR2 SFDVKD. Trimming cost V 8 bases and J 1 base, with 7 bases left between them. CDR3 sequence (DNA): TGTGCCACCAAAGGAGAGAACACCGGGGAGCTGTTTTTT. Translating it yields CATKGENTGELFF.

This chain connects TRBV19 to TRBJ2-5; a possible D gene is TRBD1 (5 bases). Per the germline V gene, CDR1 is LNHDA and CDR2 is SQIVND (reference sequence). V lost 4 bases to trimming and J lost 4 bases, with 10 bases between them. The CDR3 is 13 amino acids. The CDR3 coding sequence is TGTGCCAGTAGTACGGACATCGGAGAGACCCAGTACTTC. Translating it yields CASSTDIGETQYF. Drawing the rest from reference TRBV19 and TRBJ2-5, the complete variable domain is DGGITQSPKYLFRKEGQNVTLSCEQNLNHDAMYWYRQDPGQGLRLIYYSQIVNDFQKGDIAEGYSVSREKKESFPLTVTSAQKNPTAFYLCASSTDIGETQYFGPGTRLLVL.

The chain has TRBV29-1 and TRBJ2-1; D gene uncertain. Germline loops: CDR1 SQVTM, CDR2 ANQGSEA. There are 16 residues in the CDR3. The ends were cut back, 0 bases at V and 4 bases at J, with 16 bases in the middle. The CDR3 sequence: CSVEEGGSRTYNEQFF. CDR3 sequence (DNA): TGCAGCGTTGAAGAAGGTGGATCTCGAACTTACAATGAGCAGTTCTTC.

Many counts were recorded for this clonotype. V and J are TRBV20-1 and TRBJ1-5; D is unresolved. The CDR3 runs to 15 residues. The germline V gene encodes CDR1 DFQATT and CDR2 SNEGSKA (reference sequence). Trimming removed 0 bases at V and 7 bases at J, with 16 bases between. CDR3 sequence reads: CSARDRLPSRQPQHF. CDR3 sequence (DNA): TGCAGTGCTAGAGATAGGCTCCCCAGCCGACAGCCCCAGCATTTT.

This clonotype has more than one count but fewer than ten. The chain carries TRBV27 and TRBJ2-3, with D hard to call. Germline CDR1 and CDR2: MNHEY and SMNVEV (reference sequence). V was shortened by 5 bases and J by 2 bases, with 17 bases between the two germline ends. The CDR3 sequence is 16 residues long. CDR3 coding DNA: TGTGCCAGCAGTCCCCGGATGGCCAACCCCACAGATACGCAGTATTTT. Protein: CASSPRMANPTDTQYF.

Concerning this clonotype itself: This may come from a read error, since a much larger clone is one base off. The chain links TRBV30 to TRBJ2-1; 9 bases fit TRBD2. J gave up 6 bases and V 0 bases, and 21 bases lay outside the gene matches. Germline V gives CDR1 GTSNPN, CDR2 SVGIG (reference sequence). The length of the CDR3 is 20 residues. CDR3 sequence: CAWSVSYSGSPSSLGNEQFF. CDR3 DNA sequence: TGTGCCTGGAGTGTGTCGTATAGCGGGAGTCCATCCTCACTCGGCAATGAGCAGTTCTTC.

The chain uses TRBV11-3 and TRBJ2-5; a possible D gene is TRBD2 (5 bases). The CDR3 loop spans 13 amino acids. CDR1 is SGHNT, CDR2 YENEEA, per germline. V was cut by 5 bases and J by 7 bases, with 14 bases left in between. The CDR3: CASSGGLSRTQYF. The CDR3 DNA reads TGTGCCAGCAGCGGTGGACTCTCTAGGACCCAGTACTTC.

This clonotype has only a few counts. This sequence joins TRBV20-1 and TRBJ1-2, with D perhaps matching TRBD1 (5 bases). CDR3 size: 14 residues. CDR1 is DFQATT and CDR2 is SNEGSKA in the germline V gene (reference sequence). Trimming cost V 0 bases and J 5 bases, with 13 bases left between them. CDR3 region: CSARDSGGRYGYTF. The DNA of the CDR3 is TGCAGTGCTAGAGATTCGGGGGGAAGATATGGCTACACCTTC.

This clonotype was found a few times. The J gene is TRBJ1-5, the V gene TRBV4-1, with a tentative D call TRBD1 (5 bases). Germline V gene data show CDR1 as MGHRA and CDR2 as YSYEKL. CDR3 length: 17 residues. V dropped 0 bases and J dropped 0 bases, with 12 bases sitting between them. The CDR3 DNA reads TGCGCCAGCAGCCAAGATATCGGGGCTTATAGCAATCAGCCCCAGCATTTT. The encoded protein is CASSQDIGAYSNQPQHF.

The chain links TRBV6-1 to TRBJ2-7; D remains ambiguous. This CDR3 contains 11 residues. Germline assignment: CDR1 MNHNS and CDR2 SASEGT. V was pared by 6 bases and J by 4 bases, with 7 bases between. CDR3 bases: TGTGCCAGCAGCAACGGTTACGAGCAGTACTTC. Translated, it gives CASSNGYEQYF.

J is TRBJ2-7 and V is TRBV27; D not resolved. Germline CDR1 is MNHEY and CDR2 is SMNVEV (reference sequence). This CDR3 region has 15 residues. The germline V and J ends were trimmed by 6 bases and 0 bases, with 15 bases remaining between them. The CDR3: CASRRSNTISYEQYF. The CDR3 region has the DNA TGTGCCAGCAGGAGAAGTAATACCATCTCCTACGAGCAGTACTTC.

In its sample, this clonotype was seen a few times. The chain couples TRBV19 to TRBJ2-2; TRBD1 aligns across 7 bases. The CDR3 extends over 18 amino acids. The germline gives CDR1 LNHDA, CDR2 SQIVND (reference sequence). V lost 5 bases, J lost 3 bases, and 15 bases stayed unmatched. CDR3 loop: CASSPPPRTGRDTGELFF. CDR3 DNA: TGTGCCAGTAGTCCACCCCCGCGGACAGGCCGGGACACCGGGGAGCTGTTTTTT.

This clonotype was observed a handful of times. The V gene is TRBV11-2, the J gene TRBJ1-1, with TRBD1 as a possible D gene (5 bases). The V end was cut by 5 bases, the J end by 11 bases, with 18 bases between. The V gene's germline CDR1 is SGHAT and CDR2 FQNNGV. The CDR3 is 13 residues long. The CDR3 here is CASSGYRTGKAFF. In nucleotides, the CDR3 is TGTGCCAGCAGCGGGTACAGGACCGGTAAGGCTTTCTTT. Using reference TRBV11-2 and TRBJ1-1 for the parts outside the CDR3, the full variable domain is EAGVAQSPRYKIIEKRQSVAFWCNPISGHATLYWYQQILGQGPKLLIQFQNNGVVDDSQLPKDRFSAERLKGVDSTLKIQPAKLEDSAVYLCASSGYRTGKAFFGQGTRLTVV.

The sample holds a few counts of this clonotype. The chain combines TRBV5-8 with TRBJ2-3; D call uncertain. In germline, CDR1 is SGHTS, CDR2 YDEGEE. V shed 1 base and J shed 3 bases, with 15 bases lying between them. The CDR3 is made up of 16 amino acids. CDR3 DNA sequence: TGTGCCAGCAGCTTGTTCCCTTCAGGAATGACAGATACGCAGTATTTT. Encoded protein: CASSLFPSGMTDTQYF.

This clonotype was seen repeatedly, ten times or more. This chain links TRBV3-1 with TRBJ2-5; 13 nucleotides align to TRBD2. Trimming took 1 base from V and 5 from J; bases not matched to a gene: 4. This CDR3 spans 16 amino acids. CDR1 is LGHDT and CDR2 is YNNKEL in the germline V gene (reference sequence). The CDR3, as DNA: TGTGCCAGCAGCCAAGGGACTAGCGGGAGAGGCGAGACCCAGTACTTC. It is translated as CASSQGTSGRGETQYF.

The CDR3 sequence is CASSLDLNWTGPTGELFF. CDR3 coding DNA: TGTGCCAGCAGCTTAGATTTAAACTGGACAGGCCCAACCGGGGAGCTGTTTTTT. This chain uses TRBV7-6 with TRBJ2-2; TRBD1 aligns across 7 bases. V shed 1 base and J 5 bases; nucleotides not matched to a gene: 13. This CDR3 comprises 18 residues. The germline V gene encodes CDR1 SGHVS and CDR2 FNYEAQ.

This clonotype has more than one count but fewer than ten. This chain uses TRBV19 with TRBJ2-7, with D maybe TRBD1 (5 bases). There are 13 residues in the CDR3. Trimming removed 4 bases at V and 3 bases at J, with 10 bases between. CDR1 is LNHDA, CDR2 SQIVND, per germline (reference sequence). CDR3 protein: CASSTDTYYEQYF. The CDR3 DNA follows: TGTGCCAGTAGTACGGACACCTACTACGAGCAGTACTTC.

The chain recombines TRBV20-1 with TRBJ2-4, with TRBD2 matching over 10 bases. The CDR3 sequence is 17 residues long. CDR1 DFQATT and CDR2 SNEGSKA come from the germline V gene (reference sequence). The J segment lost 8 bases and the V segment lost 0 bases, leaving 13 bases of the junction unmatched. The CDR3 DNA is TGCAGTGCTAGAGACGACGCCGGGACTAGCGTTTTTGACATTCAGTACTTC. This encodes CSARDDAGTSVFDIQYF.

The chain carries TRBV30 and TRBJ1-1; 8 bases are shared with TRBD1. The ends lost 4 bases at V and 13 bases at J; junction bases unmatched: 11. The length of the CDR3 is 12 residues. CDR1 GTSNPN and CDR2 SVGIG come from the germline V gene (reference sequence). The CDR3 coding sequence is TGTGCCTGGAAGACAGGGGCGGGAAAAGGTTTCTTT. This translates into CAWKTGAGKGFF.

V gene TRBV25-1 combines with J gene TRBJ2-2; no definite D call. CDR1 and CDR2 (germline): MGHDK, SYGVNS. Trimming left V 7 bases short and J 3 bases short, with 9 bases between. The CDR3 sequence is 13 residues long. In DNA, the CDR3 is TGTGCCAGCACCCAGGAATACACCGGGGAGCTGTTTTTT. Amino acids: CASTQEYTGELFF. Filled out from reference TRBV25-1 and TRBJ2-2, the complete variable domain reads EADIYQTPRYLVIGTGKKITLECSQTMGHDKMYWYQQDPGMELHLIHYSYGVNSTEKGDLSSESTVSRIRTEHFPLTLESARPSHTSQYLCASTQEYTGELFFGEGSRLTVL.

This chain links TRBV2 with TRBJ2-1; TRBD2 matches 15 bases. CDR3 length: 14 residues. From germline, CDR1 is SNHLY and CDR2 FYNNEI. Germline trimming cut 6 bases from V and 10 bases from J; bases unmatched to any gene: 4. The CDR3 sequence is CASRMGLAGGEQFF. CDR3 DNA: TGTGCCAGCAGAATGGGACTAGCGGGAGGCGAGCAGTTCTTC.

This clonotype has at least ten counts. The chain has TRBV20-1 and TRBJ2-5, with a tentative D call TRBD1 (5 bases). The CDR3 is 13 residues long. Germline-derived CDR1 and CDR2 are DFQATT and SNEGSKA (reference sequence). The CDR3: CSFWTSTQETQYF. CDR3 coding DNA: TGCAGCTTTTGGACATCGACCCAAGAGACCCAGTACTTC.

There are many counts of this clonotype. The chain links TRBV11-1 to TRBJ2-1, with 7 bases identical to TRBD1. Germline V gene sequence: CDR1 SGHAT, CDR2 FQDESV (reference sequence). Losses at the gene ends were 6 bases for V and 3 bases for J; bases not matched to a gene: 11. The CDR3 consists of 16 residues. CDR3 residues: CASSFYRDRLYNEQFF. CDR3 nucleotides: TGTGCCAGCAGTTTCTACCGGGACAGACTCTACAATGAGCAGTTCTTC.

This clonotype was picked up many times. The CDR3 region has the DNA TGTGCCAGCAGCTTGGAACCCTCGAACACCGGGGAGCTGTTTTTT. This codes for CASSLEPSNTGELFF. The rearrangement links TRBV5-8 to TRBJ2-2; no clear D. The CDR3 length is 15 residues. Germline lookup yields CDR1 SGHTS and CDR2 YDEGEE. The germline V and J ends were trimmed by 0 bases and 0 bases, with 6 bases remaining between them.

This clonotype was counted at least ten times. This chain links TRBV30 with TRBJ2-7; 14 bases are a match to TRBD2. Germline CDR1 reads GTSNPN; CDR2 reads SVGIG (reference sequence). The length of the CDR3 is 14 residues. The V gene end was trimmed by 3 bases and the J gene end by 4 bases; junction bases not matched to a gene: 2. In nucleotides, the CDR3 is TGTGCCTGGAGCCGGACTAGCGGGGGGTACGAGCAGTACTTC. Translation: CAWSRTSGGYEQYF.